This passage covers 23 T cell receptor beta chains from one sample sequenced in a study of molecular identifiers for immune sequencing clone quantification (dated by TCRdb to 2016 to 2019). Libraries were made using PCR. Data came from an Illumina HiSeq 4000. Using fastp at Q25 and MiXCR, TCRdb reprocessed the public reads and kept productive beta chains. For every CDR3 protein sequence, its rows merge into one entry that carries the most common genes and DNA. Present in this sample are a few hundred thousand distinct CDR3 sequences, about a fifth of which were seen just once. The top ten constitute about 0.84% of the sample. The material sequenced was naive CD8+ T cells from blood, with Jurkat cell RNA spiked in. Interpreted using the paper, the cell subset or site label stands for: FACS-sorted CD8+CD4-CCR7+CD45RA+ naive T cells. These TCRs come from a human donor in good health. Some libraries in this study had Jurkat cell RNA spiked in.

A few counts support this clonotype. The chain recombines TRBV11-2 with TRBJ1-3; D is ambiguous. Trimming removed 11 bases from V and 0 bases from J, with 8 bases in between. Germline-derived CDR1 and CDR2 are SGHAT and FQNNGV. The CDR3 has 12 amino acids. CDR3 DNA sequence: TGTGCCGCAGGAAACTCTGGAAACACCATATATTTT. Translated: CAAGNSGNTIYF.

The sample holds many counts of this clonotype. V usage is TRBV12-3 or TRBV12-4 and J usage is TRBJ1-5, with D hard to call. V gave up 10 bases and J gave up 1 base, with 8 bases separating them. There are 12 residues in the CDR3. The CDR3 is CANGVSNQPQHF. The CDR3 region has the DNA TGTGCCAACGGGGTGAGCAATCAGCCCCAGCATTTT.

This clonotype was found many times. The genes are TRBV12-3 or TRBV12-4 and TRBJ1-1, with D possibly being TRBD1 (5 bases). Trimming removed 2 bases at V and 4 bases at J, with 14 bases between. The CDR3 extends over 15 amino acids. The DNA for the CDR3 is TGTGCCAGCAGTTTATCCGGGACTCTGAGCACTGAAGCTTTCTTT. It yields the protein CASSLSGTLSTEAFF.

Only one count was recorded for this clonotype. This clone may be a read error of a much larger clone one base away. The chain joins TRBV6-2 or TRBV6-3 to TRBJ2-7; no clear D gene. The CDR3 length is 12 residues. Germline CDR1 reads MNHEY; CDR2 reads SVGEGT. V dropped 2 bases and J dropped 2 bases, with 4 bases sitting between them. The CDR3 is CASSYPPYEQYF. CDR3 nucleotides: TGTGCCAGCAGTTACCCCCCCTACGAGCAGTACTTC.

The chain carries TRBV4-1 and TRBJ2-1; D is unresolved. V shed 4 bases and J shed 10 bases, with 11 bases lying between them. CDR1 and CDR2 (germline): MGHRA, YSYEKL. The CDR3 is made up of 12 amino acids. CDR3 nucleotides: TGCGCCAGCAGCCGAGGAATAGGGGAGCAGTTCTTC. This gives the protein CASSRGIGEQFF.

The V gene is TRBV10-3, the J gene TRBJ1-1; D unclear. V was shortened by 0 bases and J by 0 bases, with 11 bases between the two germline ends. CDR3 length: 16 amino acids. Per germline, CDR1 ENHRY and CDR2 SYGVKD. The CDR3: CAISESNNPMNTEAFF. The CDR3 DNA reads TGTGCCATCAGTGAGTCGAATAACCCGATGAACACTGAAGCTTTCTTT.

This clonotype was seen many times. The rearrangement joins TRBV29-1 to TRBJ1-1; D not certain. This CDR3 contains 11 residues. Germline-derived CDR1 and CDR2 are SQVTM and ANQGSEA. Trimming cost V 6 bases and J 4 bases, with 9 bases left between them. CDR3 in DNA: TGCAGCGTCCCCAGTCCCACTGAAGCTTTCTTT. Its translation: CSVPSPTEAFF. The variable domain in full, with the rest retrieved from reference TRBV29-1 and TRBJ1-1, is SAVISQKPSRDICQRGTSLTIQCQVDSQVTMMFWYRQQPGQSLTLIATANQGSEATYESGFVIDKFPISRPNLTFSTLTVSNMSPEDSSIYLCSVPSPTEAFFGQGTRLTVV.

This clonotype was seen more than once but under ten times. The chain links TRBV4-1 to TRBJ1-5; 7 bases fit TRBD1. There are 14 residues in the CDR3. The ends lost 2 bases at V and 7 bases at J; junction bases unmatched: 5. Germline assignment: CDR1 MGHRA and CDR2 YSYEKL. The CDR3 DNA is TGCGCCAGCAGCCAAAGGCAGGGGGTCCAGCCCCAGCATTTT. Encoded protein: CASSQRQGVQPQHF.

The gene calls are TRBV11-2 and TRBJ1-1; TRBD1 might be the D (5 bases). Germline values: CDR1 SGHAT, CDR2 FQNNGV. Trimming took off 2 bases at V and 3 bases at J, with 13 bases between the two ends. The CDR3 runs to 15 residues. The CDR3 DNA sequence: TGTGCCAGCAGCTTAATTGCTAGGGGCGACACTGAAGCTTTCTTT. Its translation is CASSLIARGDTEAFF.

Details on this clonotype: Sequence at one end of the junction differs from germline and may be a read error. The chain joins TRBV7-7 to TRBJ2-1; 9 nucleotides match TRBD1. Germline values: CDR1 SSHAT, CDR2 FNYEAQ (reference sequence). There are 14 residues in the CDR3. The chain's CDR3 is CASSLEGTGNEQFF. The CDR3, as DNA: TGTGCTAGCAGCTTAGAAGGGACAGGGAATGAGCAGTTCTTC.

This clonotype was seen repeatedly, ten times or more. This chain links TRBV28 with TRBJ1-1, with 11 bases lining up with TRBD1. The CDR3 is 17 residues long. Germline V lookup: CDR1 MDHEN, CDR2 SYDVKM. Trimming took 2 bases from V and 0 from J; bases not matched to a gene: 5. CDR3 region: CASSLRTGGPMNTEAFF. The CDR3 DNA reads as TGTGCCAGCAGTTTAAGGACAGGGGGCCCCATGAACACTGAAGCTTTCTTT.

About this clonotype: A junction boundary mismatches the germline segment, possibly from a read error. The chain uses TRBV5-6 and TRBJ1-4, with a tentative D call TRBD1 (6 bases). Germline V gives CDR1 SGHDT, CDR2 YYEEEE. The CDR3 loop spans 16 amino acids. CDR3 in amino acids: CASSLRWDTDNEELFF. CDR3 DNA: TGTGCCAGCAGCTTGAGATGGGACACAGATAATGAAGAACTGTTTTTT.

A word on this clonotype: A much larger clone sits a single nucleotide away, making a read error possible. The chain is built from TRBV28 and TRBJ2-3; TRBD1 aligns across 11 bases. Germline V gene lookup returns CDR1 MDHEN and CDR2 SYDVKM. The CDR3 runs to 14 residues. CDR3: CVSSWDRGTDTQYF. CDR3 coding DNA: TGTGTCAGCAGTTGGGACAGGGGGACAGATACGCAGTATTTT.

A word on this clonotype: A much more abundant neighbour one base away suggests this may be a read error. V and J are TRBV6-1 and TRBJ2-3; D call uncertain. The J call may be wrong; the DNA end is better matched by TRBJ1-5. This CDR3 comprises 11 residues. Germline V lookup: CDR1 MNHNS, CDR2 SASEGT. The CDR3 coding sequence is TGTGCCAGCAGTGAAGGCGGTGTGCAGCATTTT. It translates to CASSEGGVQHF.

This chain joins TRBV7-9 and TRBJ2-2; D unclear. The germline V gene encodes CDR1 SEHNR and CDR2 FQNEAQ (reference sequence). The CDR3 covers 15 residues. V shed 2 bases and J shed 5 bases, with 12 bases lying between them. CDR3 in amino acids: CASSLTADETGELFF. In DNA form, the CDR3 reads TGTGCCAGCAGCTTAACGGCAGACGAGACCGGGGAGCTGTTTTTT.

This clonotype was recorded at least ten times. V gene TRBV5-1 combines with J gene TRBJ1-6; D uncertain. V lost 4 bases, J lost 5 bases, and 16 bases lay in between. Germline V lookup: CDR1 SGHRS, CDR2 YFSETQ. This CDR3 has 16 residues. The CDR3 here is CASSPQQSSDNSPLHF. DNA of the CDR3: TGCGCCAGCAGCCCCCAGCAGTCGAGCGATAATTCACCCCTCCACTTT.

This clonotype has a count of ten or more. V usage is TRBV7-8 and J usage is TRBJ2-7; TRBD2 aligns across 8 bases. V shed 0 bases and J 5 bases; nucleotides not matched to a gene: 3. The CDR3 is made up of 14 amino acids. Germline-derived CDR1 and CDR2 are SGHVS and FQNEAQ. CDR3 amino acids: CASSLASGAHEQYF. The DNA of the CDR3 is TGTGCCAGCAGCTTAGCTAGCGGGGCCCACGAGCAGTACTTC.

This clonotype was seen at least ten times. CDR3 nucleotides: TGTGCCAGCAGCCCACCCGGCGGGATGAACACTGAAGCTTTCTTT. Translated, it gives CASSPPGGMNTEAFF. The chain links TRBV7-9 to TRBJ1-1; D gene ambiguous. CDR1 is SEHNR, CDR2 FQNEAQ, per germline (reference sequence). V lost 5 bases and J lost 0, with 13 bases in between. The CDR3 is 15 residues long.

Of note for this clonotype: Since a much larger clone is just one base distant, this may be a read error. The V call is TRBV28, the J call TRBJ2-7; possibly TRBD1 for D (6 bases). Deletions cut 6 bases from V and 6 bases from J, with 12 bases between. From germline, CDR1 is MDHEN and CDR2 SYDVKM. This CDR3 has 12 residues. The CDR3 DNA sequence: TGTGCCAGCAGGGATCAGGGGTGCGAGCAGTACTTC. The encoded protein is CASRDQGCEQYF.

This clonotype was seen ten or more times. The chain couples TRBV28 to TRBJ2-6; 12 bases agree with TRBD1. Looked up from germline, CDR1 is MDHEN and CDR2 is SYDVKM. With V trimmed by 3 bases and J by 2 bases, 5 bases remained unmatched. This CDR3 comprises 18 residues. The DNA of the CDR3 is TGTGCCAGCAGTTTCCGGGACAGGGGGCGTACTGGGGCCAACGTCCTGACTTTC. Protein: CASSFRDRGRTGANVLTF.

This clonotype has just a few counts. CDR3 sequence (DNA): TGTGCCAGCAGCAAAGCGGGTCTTCTCAGGGTCTCCTATAATTCACCCCTCCACTTT. Protein: CASSKAGLLRVSYNSPLHF. This chain connects TRBV21-1 to TRBJ1-6; whether TRBD1, the table's D call, matches the DNA was not checked. TRBV21-1 is noted as a pseudogene. The length of the CDR3 is 19 residues.

This clonotype was seen many times. The chain employs TRBV28 and TRBJ1-1; TRBD1 matches at 7 bases. The CDR3 loop spans 14 amino acids. Germline CDR1 and CDR2: MDHEN and SYDVKM. V shed 3 bases, J shed 5 bases, and the junction held 6 bases outside the gene matches. The CDR3 loop is CASSFRGLGTEAFF. CDR3 bases: TGTGCCAGCAGTTTTAGGGGGCTGGGAACTGAAGCTTTCTTT.

This clonotype was observed at least ten times. V usage is TRBV4-3 and J usage is TRBJ2-7; unclear D gene. The V and J ends lost 0 bases and 5 bases respectively, with 14 bases between them. The CDR3 is 15 amino acids. Germline CDR1 reads LGHNA; CDR2 reads YSLEER. CDR3 protein: CASSQESRRSNEQYF. The CDR3 DNA reads as TGCGCCAGCAGCCAAGAGTCGCGGAGAAGCAACGAGCAGTACTTC.